Sequencing of this T cell receptor (beta chain) was carried out in a study of shared clonotypes between healthy human individuals. Study-wide background: A few men and a couple of women, aged 18 to 49, were donors.

Subsets obtained from CD4+ cells comprised CD45RA+ naive and CD45RA-negative memory cells. CDR3 length: 13 residues. Per the germline V gene, CDR1 is WSHSY and CDR2 is SAAADI. Trimming took off 2 bases at V and 2 bases at J, with 6 bases between the two ends. The assay ran at deep level. The assay was immunoSEQ multiplex PCR, and TCRdb's table has in-frame clones only and misses some. Of millions of clones detected, 85% to 95% appear once; the ten largest clones hold 0.13%. As to this clone: This sample also contains other DNA sequences that code for the same CDR3.

The receptor was derived from a man younger than 35 in good health. The chain employs TRBV10-2 and TRBJ2-5; unclear D gene. Sequencing used naive CD4+ T cells sorted from blood. The subset was: CD45RA+ positively selected. For the CDR3, the DNA is TGCGCCAGCAGTGAGAGGGTACAAGAGACCCAGTACTTC. Its translation: CASSERVQETQYF.